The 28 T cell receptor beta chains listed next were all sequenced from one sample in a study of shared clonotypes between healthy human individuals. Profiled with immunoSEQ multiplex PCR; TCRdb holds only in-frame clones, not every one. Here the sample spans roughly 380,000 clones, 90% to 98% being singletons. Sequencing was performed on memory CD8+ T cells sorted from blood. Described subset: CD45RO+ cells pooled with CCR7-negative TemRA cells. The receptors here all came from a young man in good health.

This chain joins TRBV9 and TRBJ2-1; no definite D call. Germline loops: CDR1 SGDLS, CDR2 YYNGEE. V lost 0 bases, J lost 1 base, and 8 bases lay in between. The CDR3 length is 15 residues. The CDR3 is CASSVGELSYNEQFF. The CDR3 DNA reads TGTGCCAGCAGCGTAGGCGAACTATCCTACAATGAGCAGTTCTTC.

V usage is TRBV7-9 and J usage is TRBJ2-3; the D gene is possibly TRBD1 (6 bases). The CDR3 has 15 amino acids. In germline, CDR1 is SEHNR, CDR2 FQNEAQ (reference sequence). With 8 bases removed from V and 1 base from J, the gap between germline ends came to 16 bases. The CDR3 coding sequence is TGTGCCAGCTCGGTTTTGCGGACAGGCACAGATACGCAGTATTTT. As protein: CASSVLRTGTDTQYF.

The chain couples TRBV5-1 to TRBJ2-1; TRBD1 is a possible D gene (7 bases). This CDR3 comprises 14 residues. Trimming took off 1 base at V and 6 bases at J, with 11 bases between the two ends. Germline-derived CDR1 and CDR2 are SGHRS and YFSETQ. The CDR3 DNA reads TGCGCCAGCAGCTTGCGACAGGGAGGCAATGAGCAGTTCTTC. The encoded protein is CASSLRQGGNEQFF.

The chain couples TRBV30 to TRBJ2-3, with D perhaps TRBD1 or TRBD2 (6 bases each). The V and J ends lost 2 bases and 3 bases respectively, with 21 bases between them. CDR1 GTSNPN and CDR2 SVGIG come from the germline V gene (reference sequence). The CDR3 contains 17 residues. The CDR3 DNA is TGTGCCTGGAGTCGCCGCACCGGGGGCAAGGGTACAGATACGCAGTATTTT. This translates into CAWSRRTGGKGTDTQYF.

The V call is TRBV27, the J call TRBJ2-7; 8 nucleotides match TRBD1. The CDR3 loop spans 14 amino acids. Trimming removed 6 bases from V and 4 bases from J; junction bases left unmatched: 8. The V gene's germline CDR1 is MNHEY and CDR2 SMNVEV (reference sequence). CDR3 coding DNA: TGTGCCAGCAGCCCAGGGACAGGAGAATACGAGCAGTACTTC. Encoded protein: CASSPGTGEYEQYF.

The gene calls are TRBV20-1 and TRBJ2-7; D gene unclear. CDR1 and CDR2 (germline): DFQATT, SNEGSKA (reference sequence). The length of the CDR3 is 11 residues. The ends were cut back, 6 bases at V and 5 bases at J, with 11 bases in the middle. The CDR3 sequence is CSAPLRDEQYF. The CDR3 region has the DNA TGCAGTGCACCCCTCCGTGACGAGCAGTACTTC.

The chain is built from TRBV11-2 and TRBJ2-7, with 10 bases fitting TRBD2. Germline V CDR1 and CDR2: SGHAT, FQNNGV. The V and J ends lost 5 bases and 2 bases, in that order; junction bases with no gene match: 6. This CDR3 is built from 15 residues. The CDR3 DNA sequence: TGTGCCAGCAGCCGGCAGGGGACTAGCGCCTACGAGCAGTACTTC. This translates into CASSRQGTSAYEQYF.

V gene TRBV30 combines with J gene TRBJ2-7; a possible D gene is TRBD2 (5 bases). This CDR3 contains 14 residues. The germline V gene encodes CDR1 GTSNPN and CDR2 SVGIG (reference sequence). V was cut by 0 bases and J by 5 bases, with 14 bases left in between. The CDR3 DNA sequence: TGTGCCTGGAGTGTAGAGGGCGAACGGGACGAGCAGTACTTC. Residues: CAWSVEGERDEQYF.

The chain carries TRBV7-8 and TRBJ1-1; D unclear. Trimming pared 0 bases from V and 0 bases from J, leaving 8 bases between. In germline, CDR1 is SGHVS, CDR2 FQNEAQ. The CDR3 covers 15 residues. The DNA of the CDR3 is TGTGCCAGCAGCTTAGCCCTTCTGGTGAACACTGAAGCTTTCTTT. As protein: CASSLALLVNTEAFF.

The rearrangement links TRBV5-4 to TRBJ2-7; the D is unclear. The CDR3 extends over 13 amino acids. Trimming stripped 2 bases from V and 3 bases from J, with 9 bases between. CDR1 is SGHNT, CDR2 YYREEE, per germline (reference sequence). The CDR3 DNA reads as TGTGCCAGCAGCTTAGATTCCTTCTACGAGCAGTACTTC. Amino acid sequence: CASSLDSFYEQYF.

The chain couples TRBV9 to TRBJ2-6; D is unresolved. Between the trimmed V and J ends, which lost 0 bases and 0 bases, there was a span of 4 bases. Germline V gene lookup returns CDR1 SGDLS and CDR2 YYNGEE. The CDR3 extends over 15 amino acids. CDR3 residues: CASSVEGSGANVLTF. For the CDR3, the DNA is TGTGCCAGCAGCGTAGAGGGCTCTGGGGCCAACGTCCTGACTTTC.

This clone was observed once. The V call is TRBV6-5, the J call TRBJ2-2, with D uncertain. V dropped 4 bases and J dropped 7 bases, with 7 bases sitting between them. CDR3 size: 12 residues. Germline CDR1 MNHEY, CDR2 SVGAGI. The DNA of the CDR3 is TGTGCCAGCAGTTGGGGTGGCGGGGAGCTGTTTTTT. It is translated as CASSWGGGELFF.

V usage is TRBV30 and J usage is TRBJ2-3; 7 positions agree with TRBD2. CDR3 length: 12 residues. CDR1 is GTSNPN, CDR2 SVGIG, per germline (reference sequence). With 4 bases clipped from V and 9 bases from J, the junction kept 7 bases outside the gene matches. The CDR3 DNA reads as TGTGCCTGGACGGCGGGAGTGCGAACGCAGTATTTT. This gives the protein CAWTAGVRTQYF.

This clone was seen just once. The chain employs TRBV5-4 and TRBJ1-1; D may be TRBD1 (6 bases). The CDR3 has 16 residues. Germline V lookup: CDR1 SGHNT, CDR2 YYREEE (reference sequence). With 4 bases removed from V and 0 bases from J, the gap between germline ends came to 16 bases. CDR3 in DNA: TGTGCCAGCAGCCGTCCCGGGACAAAAATGAACACTGAAGCTTTCTTT. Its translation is CASSRPGTKMNTEAFF. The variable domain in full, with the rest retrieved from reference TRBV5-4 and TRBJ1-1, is ETGVTQSPTHLIKTRGQQVTLRCSSQSGHNTVSWYQQALGQGPQFIFQYYREEENGRGNFPPRFSGLQFPNYSSELNVNALELDDSALYLCASSRPGTKMNTEAFFGQGTRLTVV.

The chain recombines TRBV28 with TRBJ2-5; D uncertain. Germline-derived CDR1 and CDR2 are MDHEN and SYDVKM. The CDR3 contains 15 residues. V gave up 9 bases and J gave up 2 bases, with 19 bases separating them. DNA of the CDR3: TGTGCCAGTCTGGCCCGTGGGATGGGGCAAGAGACCCAGTACTTC. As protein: CASLARGMGQETQYF.

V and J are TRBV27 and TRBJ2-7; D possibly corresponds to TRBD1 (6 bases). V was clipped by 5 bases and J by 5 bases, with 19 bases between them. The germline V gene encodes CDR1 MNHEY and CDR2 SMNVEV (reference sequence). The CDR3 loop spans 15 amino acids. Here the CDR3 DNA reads TGTGCCAGCAGTCTGAAGGGGGATGGACGGGACGAGCAGTACTTC. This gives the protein CASSLKGDGRDEQYF.

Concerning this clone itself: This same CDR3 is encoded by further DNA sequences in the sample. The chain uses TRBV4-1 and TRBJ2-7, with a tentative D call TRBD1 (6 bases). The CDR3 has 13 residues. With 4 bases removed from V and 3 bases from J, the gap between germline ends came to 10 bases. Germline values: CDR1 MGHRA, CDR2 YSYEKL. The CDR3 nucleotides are TGCGCCAGCAGCCGGACAGAGGGCTACGAGCAGTACTTC. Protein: CASSRTEGYEQYF.

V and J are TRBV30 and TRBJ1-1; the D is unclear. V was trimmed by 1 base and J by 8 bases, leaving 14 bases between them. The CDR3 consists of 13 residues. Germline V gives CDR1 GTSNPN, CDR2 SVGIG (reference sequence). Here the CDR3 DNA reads TGTGCCTGGAGTGGGTCCATGGGATCCGAAGCTTTCTTT. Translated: CAWSGSMGSEAFF.

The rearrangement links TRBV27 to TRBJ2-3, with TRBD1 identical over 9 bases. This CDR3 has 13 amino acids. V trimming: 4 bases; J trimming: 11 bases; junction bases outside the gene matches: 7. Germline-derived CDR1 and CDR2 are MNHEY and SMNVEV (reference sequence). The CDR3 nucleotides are TGTGCCAGCAGTTGGGTAGGGACAGGGAAGCAGTATTTT. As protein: CASSWVGTGKQYF.

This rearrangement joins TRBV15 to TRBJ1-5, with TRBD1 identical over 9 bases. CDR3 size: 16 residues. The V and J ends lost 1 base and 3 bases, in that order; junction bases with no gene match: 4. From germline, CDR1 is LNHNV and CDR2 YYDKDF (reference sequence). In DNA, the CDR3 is TGTGCCACCAGCAGAGGGGGGACAGGGAACAATCAGCCCCAGCATTTT. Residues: CATSRGGTGNNQPQHF.

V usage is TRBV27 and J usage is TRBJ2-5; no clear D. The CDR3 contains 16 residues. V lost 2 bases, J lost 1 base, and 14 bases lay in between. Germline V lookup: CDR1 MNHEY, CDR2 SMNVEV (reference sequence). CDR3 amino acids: CASSLTVPRFQETQYF. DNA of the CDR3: TGTGCCAGCAGTTTAACAGTGCCCCGCTTCCAAGAGACCCAGTACTTC.

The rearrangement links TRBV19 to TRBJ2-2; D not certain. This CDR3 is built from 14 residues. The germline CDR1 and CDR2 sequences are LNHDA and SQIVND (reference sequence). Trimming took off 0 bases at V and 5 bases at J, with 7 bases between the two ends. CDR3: CASSIDPRTGELFF. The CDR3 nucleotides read TGTGCCAGTAGTATAGATCCACGTACCGGGGAGCTGTTTTTT.

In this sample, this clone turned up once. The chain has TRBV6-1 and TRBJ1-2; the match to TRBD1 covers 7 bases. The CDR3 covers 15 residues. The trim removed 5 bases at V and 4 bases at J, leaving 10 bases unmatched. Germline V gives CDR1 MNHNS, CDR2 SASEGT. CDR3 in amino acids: CASSIGQDGSYGYTF. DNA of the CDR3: TGTGCCAGCAGTATTGGACAGGATGGTAGCTATGGCTACACCTTC.

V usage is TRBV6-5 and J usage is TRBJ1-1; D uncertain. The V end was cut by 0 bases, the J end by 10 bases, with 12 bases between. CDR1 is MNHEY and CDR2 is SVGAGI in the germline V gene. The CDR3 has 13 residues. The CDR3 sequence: CASSYSIPGGAFF. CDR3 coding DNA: TGTGCCAGCAGTTACTCGATTCCGGGAGGAGCTTTCTTT.

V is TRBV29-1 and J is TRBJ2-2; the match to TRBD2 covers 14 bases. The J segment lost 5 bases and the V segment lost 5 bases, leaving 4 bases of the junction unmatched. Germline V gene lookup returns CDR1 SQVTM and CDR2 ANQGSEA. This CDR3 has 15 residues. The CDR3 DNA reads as TGCAGCGTTATCGGACTAGCGGGAGGTACCGGGGAGCTGTTTTTT. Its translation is CSVIGLAGGTGELFF.

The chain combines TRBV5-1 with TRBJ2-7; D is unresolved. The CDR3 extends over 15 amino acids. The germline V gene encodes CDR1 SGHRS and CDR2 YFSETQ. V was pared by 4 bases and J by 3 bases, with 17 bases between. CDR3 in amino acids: CASSTLPGPDYEQYF. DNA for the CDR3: TGCGCCAGCAGCACACTACCAGGACCAGACTACGAGCAGTACTTC.

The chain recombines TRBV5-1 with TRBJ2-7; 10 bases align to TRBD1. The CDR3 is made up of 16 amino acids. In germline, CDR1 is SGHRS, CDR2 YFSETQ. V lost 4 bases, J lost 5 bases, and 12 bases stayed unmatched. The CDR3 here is CASSDNPTGGGDEQYF. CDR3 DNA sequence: TGCGCCAGCAGCGACAACCCGACAGGGGGCGGGGACGAGCAGTACTTC.

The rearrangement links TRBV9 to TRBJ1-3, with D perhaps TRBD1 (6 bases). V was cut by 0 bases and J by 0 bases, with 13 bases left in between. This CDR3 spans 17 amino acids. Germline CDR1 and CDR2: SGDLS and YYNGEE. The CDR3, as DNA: TGTGCCAGCAGCGTAGCTAGGGGGGAGCACTCTGGAAACACCATATATTTT. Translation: CASSVARGEHSGNTIYF.